Reported below is one T cell receptor beta chain. This sample is drawn from a study of T-cell reconstitution after alpha-beta-depleted transplantation in children. The CDR3 is 16 residues long. Germline V CDR1 and CDR2: SGHRS, YFSETQ. V dropped 4 bases and J dropped 0 bases, with 11 bases sitting between them. During its preparation, the TCRbeta library received unique molecular identifiers. TCRdb itself ran the PCR reads through MiXCR, one entry per CDR3 protein. This table holds approximately 400,000 distinct CDR3 sequences, approximately 11% found once. Sequences were derived from PBMCs from the stem cell graft donor, sampled from the stem cell graft. The rearrangement uses TRBV5-1 and TRBJ2-6; no clear D gene. The receptor was derived from a human donor who donated a stem cell graft to a child with acute myeloid leukemia. CDR3 coding DNA: TGCGCCAGCAGCCCAGACCCGAGCTCTGGGGCCAACGTCCTGACTTTC. Its protein product is CASSPDPSSGANVLTF.